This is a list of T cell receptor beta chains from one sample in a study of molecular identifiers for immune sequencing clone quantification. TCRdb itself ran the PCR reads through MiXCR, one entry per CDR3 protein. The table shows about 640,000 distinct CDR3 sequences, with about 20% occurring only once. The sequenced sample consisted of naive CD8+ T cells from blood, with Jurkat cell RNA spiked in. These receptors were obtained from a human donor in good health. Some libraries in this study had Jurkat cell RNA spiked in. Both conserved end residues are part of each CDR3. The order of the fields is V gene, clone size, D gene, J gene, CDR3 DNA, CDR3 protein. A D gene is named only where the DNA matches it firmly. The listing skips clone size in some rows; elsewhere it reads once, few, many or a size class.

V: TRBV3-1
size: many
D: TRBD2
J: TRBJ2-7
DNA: TGTGCCAGCAGCCAAGGTTGGGGACTAGCGGGCCGAGAGCAGTTC
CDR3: CASSQGWGLAGREQF

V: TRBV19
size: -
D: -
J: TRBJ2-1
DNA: TGTGCCAGTAGTATAGCCCTGGGACCCCCCGATGAGCAGTTCTTC
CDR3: CASSIALGPPDEQFF

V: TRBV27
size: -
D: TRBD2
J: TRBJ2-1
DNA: TGTGCCAGCAGTTTGTCTAGCGGGGGACTATACAATGAGCAGTTCTTC
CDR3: CASSLSSGGLYNEQFF

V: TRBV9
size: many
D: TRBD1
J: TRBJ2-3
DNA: TGTGCCAGCAGCTTCCGGGACAGGGGGCAGGTAGATACGCAGTATTTT
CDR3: CASSFRDRGQVDTQYF

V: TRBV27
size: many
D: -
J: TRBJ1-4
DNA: TGTGCCAGCAGTCCAGGGACCGGGACTGAAAAACTGTTTTTT
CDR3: CASSPGTGTEKLFF

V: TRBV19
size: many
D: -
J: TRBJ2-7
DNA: TGTGCCAGTAGTGCTCAGGGGCGTTGGGACGAGCAGTACTTC
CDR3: CASSAQGRWDEQYF

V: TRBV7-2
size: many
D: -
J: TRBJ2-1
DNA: TGTGCCAGCAGCTCGTTGCGGGGAGGAGATGAGCAGTTCTTC
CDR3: CASSSLRGGDEQFF

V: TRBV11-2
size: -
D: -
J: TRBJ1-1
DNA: TGTGCCAGCAGCTCCGACACAGGTCCGAACACTGAAGCTTTCTTT
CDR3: CASSSDTGPNTEAFF

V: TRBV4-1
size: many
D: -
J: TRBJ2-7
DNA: TGCGCCAGCAGCCAAGTCCCAACCACGGGGGCCTACGAGCAGTACTTC
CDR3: CASSQVPTTGAYEQYF

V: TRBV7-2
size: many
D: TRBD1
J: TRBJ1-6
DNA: TGTGCCAGCAGCTTAGGACAGGGGGCACCCTATAATTCACCCCTCCACTTT
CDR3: CASSLGQGAPYNSPLHF

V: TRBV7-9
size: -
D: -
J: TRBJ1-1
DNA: TGTGCCAGCAGCTCCCCCTGGGACGCCGTAGAGGGTTTCTTT
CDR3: CASSSPWDAVEGFF

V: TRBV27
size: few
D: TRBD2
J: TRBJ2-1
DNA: TGTGCCAGCACCGCAGCGGGGGGGCCGAATGAGCAGTTCTTC
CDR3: CASTAAGGPNEQFF

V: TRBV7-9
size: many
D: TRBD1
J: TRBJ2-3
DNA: TGTGCCAGCAGCACTACCGGTTCGGGACAGGGCCTCACAGATACGCAGTATTTT
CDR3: CASSTTGSGQGLTDTQYF

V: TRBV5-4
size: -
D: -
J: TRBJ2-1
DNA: TGTGCCAGCAGCACAACGGGACGCAATGAGCAGTTCTTC
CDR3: CASSTTGRNEQFF

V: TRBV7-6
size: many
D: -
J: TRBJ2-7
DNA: TGTGCCAGCAGCTTTATAGGGATGGAGCAGTACTTC
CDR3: CASSFIGMEQYF

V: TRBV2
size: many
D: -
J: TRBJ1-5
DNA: TGTGCCTCCCATGGGGGGGTCCATAGCAATCAGCCCCAGCATTTT
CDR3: CASHGGVHSNQPQHF

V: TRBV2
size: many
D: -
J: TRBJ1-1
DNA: TGTGCCAGCAGGGACAAACTGAACACTGAAGCTTTCTTT
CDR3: CASRDKLNTEAFF

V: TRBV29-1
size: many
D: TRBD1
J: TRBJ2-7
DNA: TGCAGCGACCGGGACAGAGACTACGAGCAGTACTTC
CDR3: CSDRDRDYEQYF

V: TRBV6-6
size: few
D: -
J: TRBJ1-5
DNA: TGTGCCAGCACCGTAGCTGCGCCTTATAGCAATCAGCCCCAGCATTTT
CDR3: CASTVAAPYSNQPQHF

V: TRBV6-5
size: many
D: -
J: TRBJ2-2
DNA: TGTGCCAGCAGTTCCTCCAAAGGGATATGGGTTAACACCGGGGAGCTGTTTTTT
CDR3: CASSSSKGIWVNTGELFF

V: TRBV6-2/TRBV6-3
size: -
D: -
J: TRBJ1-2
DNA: TGTGCCAGCAGTTACGGACAGTACTATGGCTACACCTTC
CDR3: CASSYGQYYGYTF

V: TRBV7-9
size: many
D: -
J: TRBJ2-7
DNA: TGTGCCGTACGGGACGGGGGTACCTACGAGCAGTACTTC
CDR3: CAVRDGGTYEQYF

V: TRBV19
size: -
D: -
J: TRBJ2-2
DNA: TGTGCCAGTACCCCTGGTTGGTCGACCGGGGAGCTGTTTTTT
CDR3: CASTPGWSTGELFF

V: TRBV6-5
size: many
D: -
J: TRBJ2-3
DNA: TGTGCCAGCAGTTACGGTGGCAGGGAAACAGATACGCAGTATTTT
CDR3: CASSYGGRETDTQYF

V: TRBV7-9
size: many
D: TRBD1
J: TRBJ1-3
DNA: TGTGCCAGCAGCTCCGCGGGACAGGCGGGAAACACCATATATTTT
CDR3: CASSSAGQAGNTIYF

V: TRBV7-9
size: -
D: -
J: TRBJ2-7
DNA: TGTGCCAGCAGCTGGGGGGCAGCCTACGGGCAGTACTTC
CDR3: CASSWGAAYGQYF

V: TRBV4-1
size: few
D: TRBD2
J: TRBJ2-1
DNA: TGCGCCAGCAGCCAGGCTGGCGGGAGAGATAATGAGCAGTTCTTC
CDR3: CASSQAGGRDNEQFF

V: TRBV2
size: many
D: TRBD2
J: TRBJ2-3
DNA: TGTGCCAGCAGGGACGGGGGGGCCTGGACAGATACGCAGTATTTT
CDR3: CASRDGGAWTDTQYF

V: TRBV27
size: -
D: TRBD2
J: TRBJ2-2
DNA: TGTGCCAGCATTGAGACTAGCGGGACCCCGAACACCGGGGAGCTGTTTTTT
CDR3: CASIETSGTPNTGELFF

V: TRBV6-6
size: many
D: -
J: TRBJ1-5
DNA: TGTGCCAGCAGCAGAACATTTTGGGGTTCCAGCAATCAGCCCCAGCATTTT
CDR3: CASSRTFWGSSNQPQHF

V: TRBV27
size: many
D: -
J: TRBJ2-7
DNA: TGTGCCAGCCGCAAAGGGCGGGACTACGAGCAGTACTTC
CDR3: CASRKGRDYEQYF

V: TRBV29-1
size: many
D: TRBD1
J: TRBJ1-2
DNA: TGCAGCGTTGAAGGGCAGGGGGCCTATGGCTACACCTTC
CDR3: CSVEGQGAYGYTF

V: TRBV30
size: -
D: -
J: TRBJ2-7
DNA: TGTGCCTGGAGTGTGGGGAGCTCCTACGAGCGGTACTTC
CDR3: CAWSVGSSYERYF

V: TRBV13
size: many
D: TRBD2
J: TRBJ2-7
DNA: TGTGCCAGCAGCTCCGGACTAGCGGGAGGGCCCGGTTGGCAGTACTTC
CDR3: CASSSGLAGGPGWQYF

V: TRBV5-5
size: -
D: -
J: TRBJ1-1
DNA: TGTGCCAGCAGCCCACCTGGGCAGGACACTGAAGCTTTCTTT
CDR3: CASSPPGQDTEAFF

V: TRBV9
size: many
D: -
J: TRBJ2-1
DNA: TGTGCCAGCAGCGGGTCCCGGGACGAGAACTTCAATGAGCAGTTCTTC
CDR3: CASSGSRDENFNEQFF

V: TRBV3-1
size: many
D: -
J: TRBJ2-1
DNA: TGTGCCAGCAGCCAAGTTCGGGGTAATGAGCAGTTCTTC
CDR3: CASSQVRGNEQFF